One sample yielded the 30 T cell receptor beta chains listed below, sequenced in a study of T cells in localized non-small cell lung cancer. Measured with immunoSEQ multiplex PCR; TCRdb has only the in-frame clones, and not every one. The sample lists approximately 100,000 clones, more than 75% occurring once. This specimen was PBMCs, taken before any cancer treatment. The receptors originated from a woman aged 35 to 70 with stage II squamous cell lung carcinoma.

Written as DNA, the CDR3 is TGTGCCTGGAGTGTATCAGGGTACTCACCCCTCCACTTT. Translating it yields CAWSVSGYSPLHF. This sequence joins TRBV30 and TRBJ1-6; tentative D call: TRBD1 (5 bases). Trimming cost V 0 bases and J 10 bases, with 10 bases left between them. The CDR3 is 13 residues long. From germline, CDR1 is GTSNPN and CDR2 SVGIG (reference sequence).

This chain uses TRBV19 with TRBJ2-7; 7 nucleotides match TRBD1. Germline CDR1 reads LNHDA; CDR2 reads SQIVND (reference sequence). Germline trimming cut 9 bases from V and 3 bases from J; bases unmatched to any gene: 8. The CDR3 loop spans 13 amino acids. The CDR3 loop reads CARATGEFYEQYF. The CDR3 DNA is TGTGCCAGGGCCACAGGGGAATTCTACGAGCAGTACTTC.

This clone was detected only a few times. The V and J genes are TRBV25-1 and TRBJ1-2; 7 bases are a match to TRBD1. The CDR3 consists of 13 residues. With V trimmed by 7 bases and J by 5 bases, 7 bases remained unmatched. Germline CDR1 MGHDK, CDR2 SYGVNS. The CDR3 reads CASKVEGAYGYTF. CDR3 bases: TGTGCCAGCAAGGTTGAGGGGGCGTATGGCTACACCTTC.

V and J are TRBV29-1 and TRBJ1-3; D possibly corresponds to TRBD1 (6 bases). Germline CDR1 and CDR2: SQVTM and ANQGSEA. V lost 4 bases and J lost 3, with 10 bases in between. CDR3 length: 13 amino acids. This CDR3 reads CSVGQAGGNTIYF. The DNA for the CDR3 is TGCAGCGTTGGACAGGCAGGTGGAAACACCATATATTTT.

This chain connects TRBV6-1 to TRBJ1-2; tentatively, D is TRBD1 (6 bases). Trimming took 3 bases from V and 2 from J, leaving 13 bases between them. The CDR3 is 15 amino acids. Germline V CDR1 and CDR2: MNHNS, SASEGT. CDR3 in DNA: TGTGCCAGCAGTGACCTTACAGGGCTGAACTATGGCTACACCTTC. Translated, it gives CASSDLTGLNYGYTF.

The chain has TRBV25-1 and TRBJ1-1; D ambiguous. The ends were cut back, 4 bases at V and 7 bases at J, with 7 bases in the middle. The length of the CDR3 is 11 residues. Germline V gene lookup returns CDR1 MGHDK and CDR2 SYGVNS. The CDR3 nucleotides read TGTGCCAGCAGTGGTGGAGGTGAAGCTTTCTTT. This encodes CASSGGGEAFF.

The chain couples TRBV5-4 to TRBJ2-1, with D possibly matching TRBD2 (7 bases). The CDR3 spans 14 residues. Between the trimmed V and J ends, which lost 4 bases and 8 bases, there was a span of 16 bases. Germline CDR1 reads SGHNT; CDR2 reads YYREEE (reference sequence). The CDR3 sequence: CASSDPVGGDEQFF. In DNA form, the CDR3 reads TGTGCCAGCAGCGACCCAGTAGGGGGGGATGAGCAGTTCTTC. Full variable domain (remainder filled in from reference TRBV5-4 and TRBJ2-1): ETGVTQSPTHLIKTRGQQVTLRCSSQSGHNTVSWYQQALGQGPQFIFQYYREEENGRGNFPPRFSGLQFPNYSSELNVNALELDDSALYLCASSDPVGGDEQFFGPGTRLTVL.

This sequence joins TRBV9 and TRBJ1-3; D remains ambiguous. V was clipped by 0 bases and J by 4 bases, with 14 bases between them. The V gene's germline CDR1 is SGDLS and CDR2 YYNGEE. CDR3 length: 16 residues. CDR3 sequence: CASSVDPVKGGNTIYF. The CDR3, as DNA: TGTGCCAGCAGCGTAGACCCGGTTAAGGGAGGAAACACCATATATTTT.

This sequence joins TRBV13 and TRBJ1-6, with D maybe TRBD1 (6 bases). This CDR3 has 15 amino acids. Trimming took 5 bases from V and 4 from J, leaving 12 bases between them. From germline, CDR1 is PRHDT and CDR2 FYEKMQ (reference sequence). The CDR3 DNA reads as TGTGCCAGCAGCACGCGACAGGCTTATAATTCACCCCTCCACTTT. Its translation: CASSTRQAYNSPLHF.

The chain links TRBV6-5 to TRBJ2-5; 9 nucleotides align to TRBD2. Germline CDR1 reads MNHEY; CDR2 reads SVGAGI. J gave up 2 bases and V 4 bases, and 8 bases lay outside the gene matches. The CDR3 covers 16 residues. CDR3 protein: CASSLAGAGHQETQYF. The CDR3 nucleotides read TGTGCCAGCAGTTTAGCGGGGGCAGGGCATCAAGAGACCCAGTACTTC.

The J gene is TRBJ2-7, the V gene TRBV9, with 8 bases fitting TRBD2. The CDR3 runs to 15 residues. CDR1 is SGDLS, CDR2 YYNGEE, per germline. The ends lost 0 bases at V and 7 bases at J; junction bases unmatched: 9. The CDR3 DNA sequence: TGTGCCAGCAGCGTAGGATCGGGAGGGCCGGGTGAGCAGTACTTC. Its protein product is CASSVGSGGPGEQYF.

The chain joins TRBV10-3 to TRBJ1-2; no clear D gene. From germline, CDR1 is ENHRY and CDR2 SYGVKD. The CDR3 consists of 13 residues. The V and J ends lost 2 bases and 7 bases respectively, with 11 bases between them. The CDR3 coding sequence is TGTGCCATCAGTGAGGGGAAGGGTCTTGGCTACACCTTC. Its protein product is CAISEGKGLGYTF.

This rearrangement joins TRBV7-9 to TRBJ1-2; TRBD1 might be the D (5 bases). CDR1 SEHNR and CDR2 FQNEAQ come from the germline V gene (reference sequence). The CDR3 sequence is 13 residues long. Trimming removed 1 base from V and 8 bases from J, with 11 bases in between. CDR3 nucleotide sequence: TGTGCCAGCAGCTTAGGGCCAGGGATGGGCTACACCTTC. This sequence encodes CASSLGPGMGYTF.

The chain combines TRBV5-4 with TRBJ1-3; D uncertain. V was trimmed by 10 bases and J by 4 bases, leaving 12 bases between them. The V gene's germline CDR1 is SGHNT and CDR2 YYREEE (reference sequence). This CDR3 spans 12 amino acids. The CDR3 is CAAGSGGNTIYF. The CDR3 DNA sequence: TGTGCCGCTGGGAGCGGCGGAAACACCATATATTTT.

The genes are TRBV15 and TRBJ2-7; D is ambiguous. Trimming took 1 base from V and 3 from J, leaving 1 base between them. CDR1 is LNHNV, CDR2 YYDKDF, per germline (reference sequence). The CDR3 sequence is 11 residues long. DNA for the CDR3: TGTGCCACCAGCAGAGGCTACGAGCAGTACTTC. This translates into CATSRGYEQYF.

CDR3 sequence: CASSLTGDNEKLFF. CDR3 nucleotide sequence: TGTGCCAGCAGTCTGACAGGGGATAATGAAAAACTGTTTTTT. The rearrangement joins TRBV28 to TRBJ1-4; 8 bases agree with TRBD1. CDR3 length equals 14 residues. The V gene's germline CDR1 is MDHEN and CDR2 SYDVKM. Losses at the gene ends were 5 bases for V and 4 bases for J; bases not matched to a gene: 3.

The rearrangement links TRBV28 to TRBJ1-1; a weak D match, TRBD1 (5 bases). CDR3 length: 15 amino acids. The V gene's germline CDR1 is MDHEN and CDR2 SYDVKM. The V and J ends lost 5 bases and 2 bases respectively, with 15 bases between them. CDR3 bases: TGTGCCAGCAGTCTCCGGGGGGGTGGTAACACTGAAGCTTTCTTT. Its translation: CASSLRGGGNTEAFF.

This CDR3 reads CASRRQGARAFF. DNA for the CDR3: TGTGCCAGCAGACGACAGGGGGCACGAGCTTTCTTT. The chain recombines TRBV5-6 with TRBJ1-1; TRBD1 aligns across 10 bases. Germline lookup yields CDR1 SGHDT and CDR2 YYEEEE. The junction had 5 bases not matched to a gene; V was cut back by 5 bases and J by 10 bases. The CDR3 runs 12 residues.

The chain has TRBV19 and TRBJ1-1, with TRBD1 identical over 7 bases. CDR1 is LNHDA and CDR2 is SQIVND in the germline V gene (reference sequence). The CDR3 spans 14 residues. J lost 4 bases, V lost 5 bases, and 7 bases had no gene match. The CDR3 DNA follows: TGTGCCAGTAGTTCAGGGGGGGTTGGCACTGAAGCTTTCTTT. Translating it yields CASSSGGVGTEAFF.

In DNA, the CDR3 is TGTGCCAGCAGTTTTTCTGTGGGGAGTGAAGCTTTCTTT. Its translation: CASSFSVGSEAFF. The chain recombines TRBV27 with TRBJ1-1, with no clear D. V gave up 3 bases and J gave up 7 bases, with 12 bases separating them. Germline V gene lookup returns CDR1 MNHEY and CDR2 SMNVEV (reference sequence). CDR3 size: 13 residues.

The CDR3 DNA is TGTGCCAGCAGCTTAGGGGACAGGCTCTACGAGCAGTACTTC. The encoded protein is CASSLGDRLYEQYF. The chain is built from TRBV7-6 and TRBJ2-7; TRBD1 agrees at 8 bases. The J segment lost 3 bases and the V segment lost 1 base, leaving 2 bases of the junction unmatched. This CDR3 spans 14 amino acids. CDR1 is SGHVS, CDR2 FNYEAQ, per germline.

This clone has only one observation. The chain combines TRBV4-1 with TRBJ2-2; perhaps TRBD1 as D (6 bases). Germline V gives CDR1 MGHRA, CDR2 YSYEKL. The CDR3 loop spans 14 amino acids. V gave up 3 bases and J gave up 5 bases, with 10 bases separating them. This CDR3 reads CASSHEGETGELFF. CDR3 DNA: TGCGCCAGCAGCCATGAGGGGGAAACCGGGGAGCTGTTTTTT.

This chain uses TRBV19 with TRBJ2-7, with D possibly TRBD2 on 6 matching bases. V lost 1 base and J 1 base, leaving 14 bases between the germline ends. This CDR3 region has 16 residues. Germline loops: CDR1 LNHDA, CDR2 SQIVND (reference sequence). CDR3 sequence (DNA): TGTGCCAGTAGTATAGGCCAGGGACTGAGTTCCTACGAGCAGTACTTC. Its translation: CASSIGQGLSSYEQYF.

This clone was seen a single time. The chain couples TRBV28 to TRBJ1-1; 7 bases fit TRBD1. This CDR3 region has 14 residues. Trimming removed 6 bases from V and 10 bases from J; junction bases left unmatched: 14. Germline-derived CDR1 and CDR2 are MDHEN and SYDVKM. The CDR3 DNA reads as TGTGCCAGCAGGGAAACAGGGGTGGGAATGGTAGCTTTCTTT. This encodes CASRETGVGMVAFF. The whole variable domain, remainder taken from reference TRBV28 and TRBJ1-1, is DVKVTQSSRYLVKRTGEKVFLECVQDMDHENMFWYRQDPGLGLRLIYFSYDVKMKEKGDIPEGYSVSREKKERFSLILESASTNQTSMYLCASRETGVGMVAFFGQGTRLTVV.

The chain couples TRBV27 to TRBJ1-1; tentatively, D is TRBD1 (5 bases). Trimming took off 3 bases at V and 4 bases at J, with 12 bases between the two ends. The CDR3 has 14 residues. Per the germline V gene, CDR1 is MNHEY and CDR2 is SMNVEV (reference sequence). The CDR3, as DNA: TGTGCCAGCAGTTTTGGAGTGGGGACCACTGAAGCTTTCTTT. Amino acids: CASSFGVGTTEAFF.

This rearrangement joins TRBV4-2 to TRBJ2-7; TRBD1 aligns across 9 bases. Germline loops: CDR1 LGHNA, CDR2 YNFKEQ. V was pared by 3 bases and J by 5 bases, with 8 bases of the junction left unmatched. This CDR3 spans 15 amino acids. The CDR3 coding sequence is TGTGCCAGCAGCCACCCGGGACAGGGAGGTAACGAGCAGTACTTC. Its protein product is CASSHPGQGGNEQYF.

The chain has TRBV6-1 and TRBJ2-3; 10 bases map to TRBD2. There are 18 residues in the CDR3. Germline V gene sequence: CDR1 MNHNS, CDR2 SASEGT. V lost 0 bases to trimming and J lost 6 bases; unmatched junction nucleotides: 12. Written as DNA, the CDR3 is TGTGCCAGCAGTGAAGCGTTTGCTAGCGGGGGACTTAGGGATACGCAGTATTTT. Translating gives CASSEAFASGGLRDTQYF.

The chain recombines TRBV28 with TRBJ1-4, with D possibly TRBD1 on 6 matching bases. The CDR3 runs 16 residues. The germline gives CDR1 MDHEN, CDR2 SYDVKM. V lost 7 bases and J lost 7, with 22 bases in between. The CDR3 loop is CASTSGGAGHGEKLFF. The CDR3 coding sequence is TGTGCCAGCACTTCGGGGGGGGCCGGTCACGGTGAAAAACTGTTTTTT.

This chain's CDR3 is CASGKGSYEQYF. Written as DNA, the CDR3 is TGTGCCAGCGGAAAAGGGTCCTACGAGCAGTACTTC. V gene TRBV6-5 combines with J gene TRBJ2-7, with D uncertain. CDR1 and CDR2 from the germline V gene are MNHEY and SVGAGI. The length of the CDR3 is 12 residues. The V end lost 8 bases, the J end lost 1 base, and 9 bases lay between the germline ends.

This chain links TRBV30 with TRBJ1-1; D not resolved. V was clipped by 5 bases and J by 5 bases, with 15 bases between them. CDR3 size: 13 residues. Per the germline V gene, CDR1 is GTSNPN and CDR2 is SVGIG (reference sequence). The CDR3: CAWGLRGDTEAFF. In nucleotides, the CDR3 is TGTGCCTGGGGGCTACGGGGTGATACTGAAGCTTTCTTT.